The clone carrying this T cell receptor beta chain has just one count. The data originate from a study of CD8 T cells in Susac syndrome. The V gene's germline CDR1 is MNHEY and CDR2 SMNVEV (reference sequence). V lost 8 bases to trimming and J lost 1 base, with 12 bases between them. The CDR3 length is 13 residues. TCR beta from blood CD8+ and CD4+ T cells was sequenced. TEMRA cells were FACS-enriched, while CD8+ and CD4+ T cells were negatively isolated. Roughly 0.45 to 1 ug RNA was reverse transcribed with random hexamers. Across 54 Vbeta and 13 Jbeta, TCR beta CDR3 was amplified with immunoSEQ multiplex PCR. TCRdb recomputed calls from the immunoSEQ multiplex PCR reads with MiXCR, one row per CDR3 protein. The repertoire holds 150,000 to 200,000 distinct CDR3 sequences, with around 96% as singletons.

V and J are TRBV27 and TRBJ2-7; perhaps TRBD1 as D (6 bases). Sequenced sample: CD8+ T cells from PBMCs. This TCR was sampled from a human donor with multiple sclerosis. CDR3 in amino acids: CASGTPLSYEQYF. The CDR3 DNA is TGTGCCAGCGGGACACCGTTATCCTACGAGCAGTACTTC.